This is a list of T cell receptor beta chains from one sample in a study of human T cells and chemical hapten exposure. In TCRdb, the RACE reads were re-called with MiXCR into one record per CDR3 protein. The profile shows approximately 100,000 distinct CDR3 sequences, approximately 12% of them singletons. The specimen comprised whole blood, sampled in connection with sensitization to the hapten diphenylcyclopropenone (DPC). These receptors all come from a woman in her fifties or sixties with alopecia areata. Some clones in this sample may be carry-over from other donors' samples. Both conserved end residues are part of each CDR3. The order of the fields is J gene, V gene, CDR3 length, D gene, clone size, CDR3 protein, CDR3 DNA. A D gene is named only where the DNA matches it firmly. Only some rows state a clone size, as once, few, many or a class for expanded clones.

TRBJ1-6 TRBV6-2/TRBV6-3 15 - many CASRSGGTANSPLHF TGTGCCAGCAGGAGCGGGGGTACAGCGAATTCACCCCTCCACTTT
TRBJ2-3 TRBV6-5 16 - few CASSYSSRGRTDTQYF TGTGCCAGCAGTTACTCGAGTAGGGGGAGGACAGATACGCAGTATTTT
TRBJ2-3 TRBV5-5 14 TRBD1 - CASSLGQGADTQYF TGTGCCAGCAGCTTAGGACAGGGGGCAGATACGCAGTATTTT
TRBJ2-7 TRBV3-1 12 - - CASSPTRGEQYF TGTGCCAGCAGCCCCACCCGGGGTGAGCAGTACTTC
TRBJ2-7 TRBV12-3/TRBV12-4 15 TRBD1 many CASSPKWTGGDEQYF TGTGCCAGCAGTCCAAAGTGGACAGGGGGCGACGAGCAGTACTTC
TRBJ2-1 TRBV4-2 12 - - CASSQVYNEQFF TGTGCCAGCAGCCAAGTGTACAATGAGCAGTTCTTC
TRBJ2-2 TRBV29-1 11 - few CSVSNTGELFF TGCAGCGTCTCGAACACCGGGGAGCTGTTTTTT
TRBJ2-7 TRBV5-1 14 TRBD1 few CASSGGQGTSEQYF TGCGCCAGCAGCGGGGGACAGGGAACGTCCGAGCAGTACTTC
TRBJ1-2 TRBV6-1 13 - - CASSETAYYGYTF TGTGCCAGCAGTGAGACAGCTTACTATGGCTACACCTTC
TRBJ2-5 TRBV7-2 13 - - CASSFGRDETQYF TGTGCCAGCAGCTTCGGCAGGGACGAGACCCAGTACTTC
TRBJ1-5 TRBV18 16 TRBD1 many CASSPQKDRVGQPQHF TGTGCCAGCTCACCACAGAAGGACAGGGTCGGTCAGCCCCAGCATTTT
TRBJ2-5 TRBV6-5 16 TRBD2 few CASSSRDYGVSETQYF TGTGCCAGCAGTTCCCGGGACTACGGGGTCAGCGAGACCCAGTACTTC
TRBJ2-7 TRBV20-1 12 - many CSATGTSYEQYF TGCAGTGCTACGGGCACTTCCTACGAGCAGTACTTC
TRBJ2-7 TRBV20-1 16 TRBD2 - CSARPAGSSDFYEQYF TGCAGTGCTAGACCAGCGGGGAGCTCAGATTTCTACGAGCAGTACTTC
TRBJ2-3 TRBV6-2/TRBV6-3 14 - few CASSYWRAQDTQYF TGTGCCAGCAGTTACTGGAGAGCCCAAGATACGCAGTATTTT
TRBJ2-2 TRBV4-3 15 - few CASSQEGGFAGELFF TGCGCCAGCAGCCAAGAGGGCGGTTTTGCCGGGGAGCTGTTTTTT
TRBJ1-1 TRBV20-1 14 - - CSARLGNPNTEAFF TGCAGTGCTAGACTCGGGAATCCGAACACTGAAGCTTTCTTT
TRBJ1-1 TRBV3-1 15 - few CASSRAGGQNTEAFF TGTGCCAGCAGCCGGGCTGGGGGGCAAAACACTGAAGCTTTCTTT
TRBJ1-1 TRBV28 12 - - CASSSRPPRAFF TGTGCCAGCAGTTCACGACCCCCACGTGCTTTCTTT
TRBJ2-4 TRBV11-3 15 TRBD1 few CASSPGTAYKNIQYF TGTGCCAGCAGCCCAGGGACAGCCTACAAAAACATTCAGTACTTC
TRBJ2-5 TRBV5-1 15 - many CASSSSVGSEETQYF TGCGCCAGCAGCTCCTCTGTGGGGTCGGAAGAGACCCAGTACTTC
TRBJ1-1 TRBV20-1 16 - - CSASPPIGEWYPEAFF TGCAGTGCTAGCCCCCCCATAGGGGAGTGGTATCCTGAAGCTTTCTTT
TRBJ1-1 TRBV18 13 - many CASSPRRESEAFF TGTGCCAGCTCACCCCGCCGAGAGAGTGAAGCTTTCTTT
TRBJ2-7 TRBV7-9 14 - many CASSLAGGLYEQYF TGTGCCAGCAGCTTAGCGGGGGGACTCTACGAGCAGTACTTC
TRBJ2-7 TRBV3-1 17 - many CASSQESLGPKGLEQYF TGTGCCAGCAGCCAAGAAAGCCTGGGACCGAAGGGACTCGAGCAGTACTTC
TRBJ1-6 TRBV3-1 12 - few CASSQFESTLHF TGTGCCAGCAGCCAATTTGAGTCTACCCTCCACTTT
TRBJ2-4 TRBV6-2/TRBV6-3 17 TRBD2 many CASSSGGLSYPKNIQYF TGTGCCAGCAGTAGCGGGGGGTTGTCCTATCCCAAAAACATTCAGTACTTC
TRBJ2-7 TRBV20-1 13 TRBD1 many CSAALGQGYEQYF TGCAGTGCTGCCCTGGGACAGGGCTACGAGCAGTACTTC
TRBJ1-5 TRBV5-6 14 - few CASSLGRAVQPQHF TGTGCCAGCAGCTTGGGCAGGGCTGTTCAGCCCCAGCATTTT
TRBJ1-2 TRBV5-5 13 - few CASSLGQLSGYTF TGTGCCAGCAGCTTGGGACAGCTTAGCGGCTACACCTTC
TRBJ2-5 TRBV6-5 15 - many CASSGAGTKQETQYF TGTGCCAGCAGCGGTGCCGGGACAAAGCAAGAGACCCAGTACTTC
TRBJ2-1 TRBV6-5 16 TRBD2 once CAAGKAGGSSYNEQFF TGTGCCGCAGGCAAAGCGGGAGGGAGCTCCTACAATGAGCAGTTCTTC
TRBJ1-5 TRBV6-5 15 - - CASSYSEGGGQPQHF TGTGCCAGCAGTTACTCAGAGGGGGGTGGTCAGCCCCAGCATTTT
TRBJ1-1 TRBV15 14 - many CATSRDQGNTEAFF TGTGCCACCAGCAGAGATCAGGGGAACACTGAAGCTTTCTTT
TRBJ1-5 TRBV20-1 11 TRBD1 - CSVRTGTTQHF TGCAGTGTTCGGACAGGAACGACCCAGCATTTT
TRBJ2-7 TRBV7-2 14 - few CASSSPQPPYEQYF TGTGCCAGCAGCTCGCCGCAGCCGCCCTACGAGCAGTACTTC
TRBJ2-7 TRBV24-1 15 TRBD1 - CATSDRRDRPYEQYF TGTGCCACCAGTGATCGCCGGGACAGGCCCTACGAGCAGTACTTC
TRBJ2-1 TRBV20-1 14 TRBD2 many CSAARGLAWNEQFF TGCAGTGCTGCCAGGGGACTAGCGTGGAATGAGCAGTTCTTC
TRBJ2-3 TRBV12-3/TRBV12-4 16 - - CASSLALASGTDTQYF TGTGCCAGCAGTTTAGCGTTGGCCTCGGGCACAGATACGCAGTATTTT
TRBJ2-7 TRBV28 13 TRBD1 few CASTAGGLDEQYF TGTGCCAGCACCGCAGGGGGCCTCGACGAGCAGTACTTC
TRBJ2-3 TRBV28 15 - - CASRAWAGLTDTQYF TGTGCCAGCCGGGCGTGGGCGGGACTCACAGATACGCAGTATTTT
TRBJ2-5 TRBV7-2 15 - - CATAGRRRDGETQYF TGTGCCACCGCGGGAAGACGGCGGGACGGAGAGACCCAGTACTTC
TRBJ2-7 TRBV29-1 11 TRBD2 - CSVGSGGEQYF TGCAGCGTTGGGTCGGGGGGCGAGCAGTACTTC
TRBJ2-7 TRBV27 14 TRBD1 many CASSYGTGALEQYF TGTGCCAGCAGTTACGGGACAGGGGCTCTCGAGCAGTACTTC
TRBJ1-1 TRBV12-3/TRBV12-4 16 - many CASSYESGRPNTEAFF TGTGCCAGCAGTTACGAATCAGGACGGCCGAACACTGAAGCTTTCTTT
TRBJ1-2 TRBV19 16 - - CASSIGGLDPPGGYTF TGTGCCAGTAGTATAGGGGGACTCGACCCCCCGGGAGGCTACACCTTC
TRBJ2-1 TRBV29-1 13 - many CSTDPFGGNEQFF TGCAGCACTGATCCGTTCGGGGGAAATGAGCAGTTCTTC
TRBJ2-1 TRBV14 14 TRBD2 - CASSAASGYNEQFF TGTGCCTCGTCGGCGGCTAGCGGCTACAATGAGCAGTTCTTC
TRBJ2-2 TRBV6-5 13 - - CASSYTDTGELFF TGTGCCAGCAGTTACACGGACACCGGGGAGCTGTTTTTT
TRBJ1-5 TRBV19 17 TRBD1 many CASSTYRAGGSNQPQHF TGTGCCAGTAGTACCTACCGAGCAGGGGGTAGCAATCAGCCCCAGCATTTT
TRBJ1-5 TRBV2 13 TRBD1 - CASSGTGEQPQHF TGTGCCAGCAGTGGAACAGGGGAACAGCCCCAGCATTTT
TRBJ2-1 TRBV20-1 15 - many CSARDRDRPYNEQFF TGCAGTGCTAGAGATCGTGACAGGCCGTACAATGAGCAGTTCTTC
TRBJ1-2 TRBV6-5 14 TRBD1 - CASSYSTGNYGYTF TGTGCCAGCAGTTACTCGACAGGGAACTATGGCTACACCTTC
TRBJ1-1 TRBV9 16 - many CASSVSSIGASTEAFF TGTGCCAGCAGCGTATCCTCAATCGGGGCGAGCACTGAAGCTTTCTTT
TRBJ2-7 TRBV20-1 14 - few CSAGGPGLSYEQYF TGCAGTGCTGGAGGCCCGGGACTTTCCTACGAGCAGTACTTC
TRBJ2-3 TRBV6-5 15 TRBD2 few CASSLLAGVRDTQYF TGTGCCAGCAGTCTACTAGCGGGAGTTAGAGATACGCAGTATTTT
TRBJ2-4 TRBV14 15 - - CASSQAVGAKNIQYF TGTGCCAGCAGCCAAGCTGTGGGAGCCAAAAACATTCAGTACTTC
TRBJ1-1 TRBV5-4 14 - many CASSLGQTPTEAFF TGTGCCAGCAGCTTGGGACAAACTCCCACTGAAGCTTTCTTT
TRBJ2-5 TRBV29-1 12 - - CSVRELQETQYF TGCAGCGTTCGCGAGCTACAAGAGACCCAGTACTTC